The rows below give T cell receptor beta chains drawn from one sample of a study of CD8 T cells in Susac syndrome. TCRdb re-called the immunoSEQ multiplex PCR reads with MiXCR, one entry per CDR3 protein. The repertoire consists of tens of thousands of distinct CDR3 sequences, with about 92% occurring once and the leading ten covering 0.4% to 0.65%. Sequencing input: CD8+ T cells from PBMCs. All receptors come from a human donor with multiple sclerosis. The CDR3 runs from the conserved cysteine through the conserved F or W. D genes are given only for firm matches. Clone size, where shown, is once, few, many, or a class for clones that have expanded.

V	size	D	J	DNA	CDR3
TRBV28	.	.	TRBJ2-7	TGTGCCAGTAAGCGGCTTGGGGTTGAGCAGTACTTC	CASKRLGVEQYF
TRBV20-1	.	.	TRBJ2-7	TGCAGTGCTGAGAGGACCGAGCAGTACTTC	CSAERTEQYF
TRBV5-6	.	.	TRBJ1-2	TGTGCCAGCAGCCTCGACTGGCCATATGGCTACACCTTC	CASSLDWPYGYTF
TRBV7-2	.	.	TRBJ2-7	TGTGCCAGCAGCTTAGGACGCGAGTTCTACGAGCAGTACTTC	CASSLGREFYEQYF
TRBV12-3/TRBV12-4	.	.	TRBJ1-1	TGTGCCAGCAGTTTGTCAAAGGGACTGAACACTGAAGCTTTCTTT	CASSLSKGLNTEAFF
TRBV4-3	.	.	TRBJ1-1	TGCGCCAGCAGCCAGACGACGGAGAACACTGAAGCTTTCTTT	CASSQTTENTEAFF
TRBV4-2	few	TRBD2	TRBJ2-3	TGTGCCAGCAGCCAAGCGGGGGGATTCACAGATACGCAGTATTTT	CASSQAGGFTDTQYF
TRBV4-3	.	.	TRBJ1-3	TGCGCCAGCAGCCAGGTATTAGAAAACACCATATATTTT	CASSQVLENTIYF
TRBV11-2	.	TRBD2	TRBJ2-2	TGTGCCAGCAGCATGGGACTAGCGGAAAACACCGGGGAGCTGTTTTTT	CASSMGLAENTGELFF
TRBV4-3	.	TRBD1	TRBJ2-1	TGCGCCAGCAGCCAAGAAAGGACAGGGCCCTACAATGAGCAGTTCTTC	CASSQERTGPYNEQFF
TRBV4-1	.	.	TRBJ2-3	TGCGCCAGCAGCCTCTACAGGGACACCACAGATACGCAGTATTTT	CASSLYRDTTDTQYF
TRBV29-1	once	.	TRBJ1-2	TGCAGCGTTCCCAGGAGGGCAGACGTTAACTATGGCTACACCTTC	CSVPRRADVNYGYTF
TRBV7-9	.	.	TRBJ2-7	TGTGCCAGCAGCCCGGGACACTCCTACGAGCAGTACTTC	CASSPGHSYEQYF
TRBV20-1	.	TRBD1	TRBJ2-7	TGCAGTGCTAGAGATGGCGACAGGGACCCGATAGAGCAGTACTTC	CSARDGDRDPIEQYF
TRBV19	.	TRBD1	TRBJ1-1	TGTGCCAGTAGTATAGTAGGGGGCGGGACTGAAGCTTTCTTT	CASSIVGGGTEAFF
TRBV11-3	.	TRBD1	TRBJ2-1	TGTGCCAGCAGCTTGAGACAGGGTCCGAAGACCAATGAGCAGTTCTTC	CASSLRQGPKTNEQFF
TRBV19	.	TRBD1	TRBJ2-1	TGTGCCAGTACCCTTTGGGTGGGGACAGGGGTCGATGAGCAGTTCTTC	CASTLWVGTGVDEQFF
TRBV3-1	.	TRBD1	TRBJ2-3	TGTGCCAGCAGCCAAGCTTACCGACAGGGGGTGGGAGATACGCAGTATTTT	CASSQAYRQGVGDTQYF
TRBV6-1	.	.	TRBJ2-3	TGTGCCAGCAGTGAATTGGTCAGGGCAGATACGCAGTATTTT	CASSELVRADTQYF
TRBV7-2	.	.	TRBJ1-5	TGTGCCAGCAGCCCGGGCCTGGAAGATAGCAATCAGCCCCAGCATTTT	CASSPGLEDSNQPQHF
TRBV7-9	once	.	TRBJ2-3	TGTGCCAGCAGCCCGCCACAGGGAGCAGATACGCAGTATTTT	CASSPPQGADTQYF
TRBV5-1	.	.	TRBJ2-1	TGCGCCAGCAGCTCCACCGGGGGCGGAGATGAGCAGTTCTTC	CASSSTGGGDEQFF
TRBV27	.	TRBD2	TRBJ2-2	TGTGCCAGCACGGGAGGCGGCGGGGAGCTGTTTTTT	CASTGGGGELFF
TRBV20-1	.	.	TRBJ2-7	TGCAGTGCTGACTCCTACGAGCAGTACTTC	CSADSYEQYF
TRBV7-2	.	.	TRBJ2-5	TGTGCCAGCAGCTTACTATTCGGCTACCTCAGCCAAGAGACCCAGTACTTC	CASSLLFGYLSQETQYF
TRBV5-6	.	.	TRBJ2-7	TGTGCCAGCAGCCAACAGGGCTACGAGCAGTACTTC	CASSQQGYEQYF
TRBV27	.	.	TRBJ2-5	TGTGCCAGCAGCCGGAGACAAGAAGAGACCCAGTACTTC	CASSRRQEETQYF
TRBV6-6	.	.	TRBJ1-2	TGTGCCAGCAGTTACTCACATCGGCTTCCCTATGGCTACACCTTC	CASSYSHRLPYGYTF
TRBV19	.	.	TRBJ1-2	TGTGCCAGTAAACACAGGGACTATGGCTACACCTTC	CASKHRDYGYTF
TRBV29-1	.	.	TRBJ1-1	TGCAGCGTTGAGTTTCTAGGCGCGGGTAACACTGAAGCTTTCTTT	CSVEFLGAGNTEAFF
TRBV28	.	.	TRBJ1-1	TGTGCCAGCAGTAACGATCCCAGAGCCTGGGGCACTGAAGCTTTCTTT	CASSNDPRAWGTEAFF
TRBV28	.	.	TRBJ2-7	TGTGCCAGCAGTTTGCGGGACAACGGCTACGAGCAGTACTTC	CASSLRDNGYEQYF
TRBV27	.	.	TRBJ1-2	TGTGCCAGCAGTTTTCTCTCAGACTATGGCTACACCTTC	CASSFLSDYGYTF
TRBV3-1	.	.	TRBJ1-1	TGTGCCAGCAGCCAAGTGGCAGGGGTTTGGACTGAAGCTTTCTTT	CASSQVAGVWTEAFF
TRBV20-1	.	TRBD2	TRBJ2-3	TGCAGTGCGGCAACTAGCGGGCCTTACACAGATACGCAGTATTTT	CSAATSGPYTDTQYF
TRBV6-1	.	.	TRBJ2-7	TGTGCCAGCAGCGCACTGGTGGGGGGAGCCGTATACGAGCAGTACTTC	CASSALVGGAVYEQYF
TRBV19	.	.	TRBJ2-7	TGTGCCTGGACCCGGGGTCCCTCCTACGAGCAGTACTTC	CAWTRGPSYEQYF
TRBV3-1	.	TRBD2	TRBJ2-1	TGTGCCAGCAGCCAGGTGCCCCCAGCGGGGGATACCAATGAGCAGTTCTTC	CASSQVPPAGDTNEQFF
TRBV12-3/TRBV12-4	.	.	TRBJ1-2	TGTGCCAGCACTAGCTCGGGACCGACCTTCTATGGCTACACCTTC	CASTSSGPTFYGYTF
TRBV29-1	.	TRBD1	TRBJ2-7	TGCAGCGTTGAAGGGGGCGCAGGGGGCTCCTACGAGCAGTACTTC	CSVEGGAGGSYEQYF
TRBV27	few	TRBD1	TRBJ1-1	TGTGCCAGCAGTCAGACAGGGGGCACTGAAGCTTTCTTT	CASSQTGGTEAFF
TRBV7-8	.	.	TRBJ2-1	TGTGCCAGCAGCTCCTGGCGGTCGGGCAATGAGCAGTTCTTC	CASSSWRSGNEQFF
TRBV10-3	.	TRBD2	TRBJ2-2	TGTGCCACTAGCGGGGGGGCAGACACCGGGGAGCTGTTTTTT	CATSGGADTGELFF
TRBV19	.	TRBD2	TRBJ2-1	TGTGCCAGTAGTTCAGGGCGGGGGGGCTTCTACAATGAGCAGTTCTTC	CASSSGRGGFYNEQFF
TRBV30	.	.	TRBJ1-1	TGTGCCTGGAGTTCACATGGGGGGCTAGGAGCTTTCTTT	CAWSSHGGLGAFF
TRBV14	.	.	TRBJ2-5	TGTGCCAGCAGCCATGGGGGTCGGGGGAGGCCCCAGTACTTC	CASSHGGRGRPQYF
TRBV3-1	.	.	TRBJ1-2	TGTGCCAGCAGCCAAGATCGTCCGACTAACTATGGCTACACCTTC	CASSQDRPTNYGYTF
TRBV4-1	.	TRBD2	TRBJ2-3	TGCGCCAGCAGCCCGAGAGCGGGGGGCTTCACAGATACGCAGTATTTT	CASSPRAGGFTDTQYF
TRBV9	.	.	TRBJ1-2	TGTGCCAGCAGCGTAACCCCGGAGGCTAACTATGGCTACACCTTC	CASSVTPEANYGYTF
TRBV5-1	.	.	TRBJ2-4	TGCGCCAGCAGCCCGGACGCGGGGGCTTCCAAAAACATTCAGTACTTC	CASSPDAGASKNIQYF
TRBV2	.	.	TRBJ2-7	TGTGCCAGCAGTGAGTCCGGGGACTCCTACGAGCAGTACTTC	CASSESGDSYEQYF
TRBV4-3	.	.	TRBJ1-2	TGCGCCAGCAGCCTAGACCCTTCTACTAACTATGGCTACACCTTC	CASSLDPSTNYGYTF
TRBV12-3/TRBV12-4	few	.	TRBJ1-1	TGTGCCAGCAGTTTGGGGCCAGGGACTGAAGCTTTCTTT	CASSLGPGTEAFF
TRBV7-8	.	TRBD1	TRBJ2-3	TGTGCCAGCAGCTTAGTGACAGGGGGGGCCACAGATACGCAGTATTTT	CASSLVTGGATDTQYF